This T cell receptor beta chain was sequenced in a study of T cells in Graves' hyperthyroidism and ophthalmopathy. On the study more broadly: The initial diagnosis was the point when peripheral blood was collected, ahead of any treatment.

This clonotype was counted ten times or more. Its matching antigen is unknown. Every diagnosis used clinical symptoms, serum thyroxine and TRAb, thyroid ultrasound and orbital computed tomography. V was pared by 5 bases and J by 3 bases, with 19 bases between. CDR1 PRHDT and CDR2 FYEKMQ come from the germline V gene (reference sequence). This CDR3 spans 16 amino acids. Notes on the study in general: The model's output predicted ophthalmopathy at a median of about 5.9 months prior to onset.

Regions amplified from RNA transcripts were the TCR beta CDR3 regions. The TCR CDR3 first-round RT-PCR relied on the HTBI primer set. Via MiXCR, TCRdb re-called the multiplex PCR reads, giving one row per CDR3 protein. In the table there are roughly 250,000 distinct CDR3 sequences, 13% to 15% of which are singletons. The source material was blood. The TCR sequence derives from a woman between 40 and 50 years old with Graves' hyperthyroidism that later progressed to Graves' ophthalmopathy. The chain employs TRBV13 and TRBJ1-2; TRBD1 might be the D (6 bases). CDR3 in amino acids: CASSLNKGEPDYGYTF. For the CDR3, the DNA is TGTGCCAGCAGCCTAAACAAGGGGGAACCCGACTATGGCTACACCTTC.